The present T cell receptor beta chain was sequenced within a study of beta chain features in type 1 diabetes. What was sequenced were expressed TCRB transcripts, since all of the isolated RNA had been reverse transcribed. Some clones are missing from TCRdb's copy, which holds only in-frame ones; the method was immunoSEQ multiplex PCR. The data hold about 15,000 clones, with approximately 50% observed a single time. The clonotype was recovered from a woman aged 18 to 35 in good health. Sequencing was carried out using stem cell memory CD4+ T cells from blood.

CDR3 in amino acids: CASSLALAAQETQYF. In nucleotides, the CDR3 is TGTGCCAGCAGCTTAGCACTAGCGGCCCAAGAGACCCAGTACTTC. V usage is TRBV11-2 and J usage is TRBJ2-5, with TRBD2 matching 8 bases. The CDR3 is 15 residues long. Trimming at V came to 1 base and at J to 1 base, leaving 2 bases not matched to a gene. CDR1 and CDR2 (germline): SGHAT, FQNNGV.